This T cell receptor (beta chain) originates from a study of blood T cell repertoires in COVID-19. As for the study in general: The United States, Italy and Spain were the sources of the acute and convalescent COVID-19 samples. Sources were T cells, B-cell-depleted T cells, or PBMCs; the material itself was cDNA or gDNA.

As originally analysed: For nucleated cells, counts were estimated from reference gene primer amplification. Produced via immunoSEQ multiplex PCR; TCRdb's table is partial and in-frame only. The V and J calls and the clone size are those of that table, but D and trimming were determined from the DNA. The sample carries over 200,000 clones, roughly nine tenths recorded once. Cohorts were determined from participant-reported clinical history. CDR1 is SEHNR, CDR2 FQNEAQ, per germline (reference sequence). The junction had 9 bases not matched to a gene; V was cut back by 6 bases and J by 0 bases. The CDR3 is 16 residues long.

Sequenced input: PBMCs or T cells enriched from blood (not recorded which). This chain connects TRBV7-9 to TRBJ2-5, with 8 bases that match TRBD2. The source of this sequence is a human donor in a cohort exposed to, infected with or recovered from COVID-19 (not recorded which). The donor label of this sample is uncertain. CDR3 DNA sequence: TGTGCCAGCAGTCGCCTGGCTAGCGGGTACCAAGAGACCCAGTACTTC. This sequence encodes CASSRLASGYQETQYF.